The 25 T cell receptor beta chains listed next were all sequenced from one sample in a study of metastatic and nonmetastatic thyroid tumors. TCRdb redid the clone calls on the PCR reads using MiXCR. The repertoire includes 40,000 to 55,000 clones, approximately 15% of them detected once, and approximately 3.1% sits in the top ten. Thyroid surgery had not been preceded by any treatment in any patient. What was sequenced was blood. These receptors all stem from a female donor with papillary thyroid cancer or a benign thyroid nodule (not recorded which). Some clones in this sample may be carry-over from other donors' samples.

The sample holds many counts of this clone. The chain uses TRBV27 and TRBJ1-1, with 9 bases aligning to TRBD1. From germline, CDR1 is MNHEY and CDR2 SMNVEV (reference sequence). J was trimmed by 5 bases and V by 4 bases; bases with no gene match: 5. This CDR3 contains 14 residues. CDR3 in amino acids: CASSYRTGVTEAFF. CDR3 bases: TGTGCCAGCAGTTACCGGACAGGGGTAACTGAAGCTTTCTTT.

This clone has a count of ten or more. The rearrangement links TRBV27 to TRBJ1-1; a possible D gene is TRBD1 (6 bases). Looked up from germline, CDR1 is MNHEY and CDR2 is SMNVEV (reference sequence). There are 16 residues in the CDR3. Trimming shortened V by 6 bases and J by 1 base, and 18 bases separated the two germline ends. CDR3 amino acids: CASRSLGGKRNTEAFF. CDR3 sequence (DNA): TGTGCCAGCAGATCCCTAGGGGGGAAAAGGAACACTGAAGCTTTCTTT.

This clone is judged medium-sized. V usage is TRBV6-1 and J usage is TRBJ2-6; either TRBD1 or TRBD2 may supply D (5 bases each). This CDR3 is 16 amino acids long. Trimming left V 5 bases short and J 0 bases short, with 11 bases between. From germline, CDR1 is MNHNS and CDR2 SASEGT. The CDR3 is CASSKERGSGANVLTF. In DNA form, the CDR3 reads TGTGCCAGCAGTAAGGAGAGGGGCTCTGGGGCCAACGTCCTGACTTTC.

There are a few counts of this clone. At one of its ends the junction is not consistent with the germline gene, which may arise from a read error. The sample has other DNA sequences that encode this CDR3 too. The CDR3 protein is CASSTGAGGSSGANVLTF. CDR3 in DNA: TGTGCCAGCAGCACCGGGGCGGGGGGCAGCTCTGGGGCCAACGTCCTTACTTTC. The chain is built from TRBV28 and TRBJ2-6; 8 bases match TRBD2. This CDR3 is built from 18 residues. CDR1 is MDHEN and CDR2 is SYDVKM in the germline V gene.

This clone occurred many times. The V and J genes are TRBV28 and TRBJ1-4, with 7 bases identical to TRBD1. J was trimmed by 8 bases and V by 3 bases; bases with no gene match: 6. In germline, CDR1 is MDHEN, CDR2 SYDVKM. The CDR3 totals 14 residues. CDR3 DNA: TGTGCCAGCAGTTTTAGGGGGCCTGGGGAAAAACTGTTTTTT. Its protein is CASSFRGPGEKLFF.

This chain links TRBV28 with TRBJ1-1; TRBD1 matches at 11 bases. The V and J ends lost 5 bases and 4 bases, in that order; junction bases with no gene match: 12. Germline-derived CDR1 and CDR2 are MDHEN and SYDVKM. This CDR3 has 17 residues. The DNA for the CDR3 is TGTGCCAGCAGTCCTTCTGGGGACAGGGGGTTTTTCACTGAAGCTTTCTTT. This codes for CASSPSGDRGFFTEAFF.

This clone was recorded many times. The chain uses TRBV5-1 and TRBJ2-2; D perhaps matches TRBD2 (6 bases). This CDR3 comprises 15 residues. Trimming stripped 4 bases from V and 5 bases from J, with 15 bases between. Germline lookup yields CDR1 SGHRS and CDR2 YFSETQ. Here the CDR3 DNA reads TGCGCCAGCAGCCCCGGACTAAGGTTGACCGGGGAGCTGTTTTTT. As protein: CASSPGLRLTGELFF.

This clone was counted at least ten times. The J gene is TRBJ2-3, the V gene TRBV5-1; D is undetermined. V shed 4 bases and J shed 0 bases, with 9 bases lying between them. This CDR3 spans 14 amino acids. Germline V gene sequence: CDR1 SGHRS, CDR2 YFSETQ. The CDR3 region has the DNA TGCGCCAGCAGCCCAGCTTCTAGCACAGATACGCAGTATTTT. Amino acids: CASSPASSTDTQYF.

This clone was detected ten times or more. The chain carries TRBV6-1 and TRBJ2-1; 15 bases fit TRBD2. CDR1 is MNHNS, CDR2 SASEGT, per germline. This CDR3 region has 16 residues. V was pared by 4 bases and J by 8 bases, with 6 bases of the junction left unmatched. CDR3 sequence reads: CASSVGLAGGPDEQFF. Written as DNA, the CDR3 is TGTGCCAGCAGTGTAGGACTAGCGGGAGGGCCCGATGAGCAGTTCTTC.

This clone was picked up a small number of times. The CDR3 here is CASSSPGIGEKLFF. The CDR3 coding sequence is TGTGCCAGCAGTTCTCCAGGTATTGGTGAAAAACTGTTTTTT. This rearrangement joins TRBV28 to TRBJ1-4, with D unresolved. The CDR3 has 14 residues. V lost 4 bases to trimming and J lost 7 bases, with 13 bases between them. The V gene's germline CDR1 is MDHEN and CDR2 SYDVKM.

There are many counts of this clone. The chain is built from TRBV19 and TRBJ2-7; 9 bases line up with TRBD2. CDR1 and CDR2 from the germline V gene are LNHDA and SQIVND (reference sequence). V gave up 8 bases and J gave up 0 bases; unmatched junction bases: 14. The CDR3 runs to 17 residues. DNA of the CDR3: TGTGCCAGTTATACCGGGGGTAGCGGGAGTAGCTCCTACGAGCAGTACTTC. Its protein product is CASYTGGSGSSSYEQYF.

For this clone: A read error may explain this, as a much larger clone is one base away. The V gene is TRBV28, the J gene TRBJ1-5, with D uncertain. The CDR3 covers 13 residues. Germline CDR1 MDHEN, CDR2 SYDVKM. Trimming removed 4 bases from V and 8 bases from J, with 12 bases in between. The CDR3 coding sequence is TGTGCCAGCAGTTCACAGTGGTTAAAGCCCCAGCATTTT. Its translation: CASSSQWLKPQHF.

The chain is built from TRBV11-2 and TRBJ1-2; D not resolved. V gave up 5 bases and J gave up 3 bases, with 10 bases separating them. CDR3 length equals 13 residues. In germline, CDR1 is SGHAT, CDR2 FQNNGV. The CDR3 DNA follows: TGTGCCAGCAGCCCTACGGTTGACTATGGCTACACCTTC. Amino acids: CASSPTVDYGYTF.

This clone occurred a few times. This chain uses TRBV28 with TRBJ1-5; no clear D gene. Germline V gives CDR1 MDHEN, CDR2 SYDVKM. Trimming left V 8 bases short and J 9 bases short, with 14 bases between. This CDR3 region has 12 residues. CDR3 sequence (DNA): TGTGCCAGCGGTCCCAAGGGTCGGCCCCAGCATTTT. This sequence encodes CASGPKGRPQHF.

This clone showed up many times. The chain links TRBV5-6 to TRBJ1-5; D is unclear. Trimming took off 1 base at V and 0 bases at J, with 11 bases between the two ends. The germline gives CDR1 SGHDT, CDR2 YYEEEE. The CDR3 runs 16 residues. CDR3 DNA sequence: TGTGCCAGCAGCTTGTTCGAGTTGAATAGCAATCAGCCCCAGCATTTT. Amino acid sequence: CASSLFELNSNQPQHF.

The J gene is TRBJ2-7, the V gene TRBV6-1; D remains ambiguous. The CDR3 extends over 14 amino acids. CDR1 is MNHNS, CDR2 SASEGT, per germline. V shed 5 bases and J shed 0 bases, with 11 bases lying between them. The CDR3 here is CASSLTSLSYEQYF. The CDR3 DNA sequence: TGTGCCAGCAGTTTAACCTCCCTCTCCTACGAGCAGTACTTC.

CDR3 nucleotides: TGTGCCAGCAGCCTTCAGACAGGGGGAAATTCACCCCTCCACTTT. Translating gives CASSLQTGGNSPLHF. This chain uses TRBV11-2 with TRBJ1-6; 9 bases are a match to TRBD1. The CDR3 consists of 15 residues. Germline CDR1 reads SGHAT; CDR2 reads FQNNGV. The V gene end was trimmed by 5 bases and the J gene end by 7 bases; junction bases not matched to a gene: 6.

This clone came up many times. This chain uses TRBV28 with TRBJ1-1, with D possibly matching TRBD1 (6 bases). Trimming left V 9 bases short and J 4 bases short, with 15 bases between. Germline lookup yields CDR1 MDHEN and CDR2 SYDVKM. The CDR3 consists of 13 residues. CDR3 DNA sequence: TGTGCCAGTCAGGACAGCGGTTTCACTGAAGCTTTCTTT. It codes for CASQDSGFTEAFF.

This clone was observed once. As DNA, the CDR3 is TGCAGTGCTAGATATTCTTTCACTAGCGGGAGGACAACCGGGGAGCTGTTTTTT. Translating it yields CSARYSFTSGRTTGELFF. The chain links TRBV20-1 to TRBJ2-2, with 12 bases identical to TRBD2. CDR1 DFQATT and CDR2 SNEGSKA come from the germline V gene (reference sequence). The CDR3 covers 18 residues. V lost 2 bases and J lost 5; bases outside the gene matches: 12.

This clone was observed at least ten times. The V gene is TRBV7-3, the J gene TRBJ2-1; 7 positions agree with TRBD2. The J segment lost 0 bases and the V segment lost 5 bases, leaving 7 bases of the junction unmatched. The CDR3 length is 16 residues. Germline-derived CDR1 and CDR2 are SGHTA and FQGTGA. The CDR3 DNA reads TGTGCCAGCAGCCCCACGCTAGCGGCCTCCTACAATGAGCAGTTCTTC. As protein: CASSPTLAASYNEQFF.

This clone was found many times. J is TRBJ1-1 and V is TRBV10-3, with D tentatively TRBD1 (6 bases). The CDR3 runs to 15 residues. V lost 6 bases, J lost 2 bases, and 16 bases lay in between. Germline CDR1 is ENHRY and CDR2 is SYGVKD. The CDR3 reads CAISDTGALNTEAFF. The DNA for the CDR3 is TGTGCCATCAGCGACACGGGGGCCCTAAACACTGAAGCTTTCTTT.

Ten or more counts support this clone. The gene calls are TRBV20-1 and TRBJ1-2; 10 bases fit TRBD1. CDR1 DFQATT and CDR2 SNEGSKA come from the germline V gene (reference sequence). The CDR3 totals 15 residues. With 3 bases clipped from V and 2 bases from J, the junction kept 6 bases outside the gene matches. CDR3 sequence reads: CSASVGDRGNYGYTF. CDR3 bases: TGCAGTGCTAGCGTGGGGGACAGGGGAAACTATGGCTACACCTTC.

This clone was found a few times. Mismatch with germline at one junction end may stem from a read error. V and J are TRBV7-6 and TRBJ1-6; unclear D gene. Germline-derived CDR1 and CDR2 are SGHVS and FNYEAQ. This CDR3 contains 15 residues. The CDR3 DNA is TGTGCCAGCAGCTTAGTGACCCTATATAATTCGCCCCTCCAATTT. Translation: CASSLVTLYNSPLQF.

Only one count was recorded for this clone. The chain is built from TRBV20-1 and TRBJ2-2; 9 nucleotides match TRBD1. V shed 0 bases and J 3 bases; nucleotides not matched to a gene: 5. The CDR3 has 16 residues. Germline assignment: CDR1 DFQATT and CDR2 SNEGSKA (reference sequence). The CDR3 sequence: CSAREGTGYYTGELFF. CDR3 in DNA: TGCAGTGCTAGAGAAGGGACAGGGTATTACACCGGGGAGCTGTTTTTT.

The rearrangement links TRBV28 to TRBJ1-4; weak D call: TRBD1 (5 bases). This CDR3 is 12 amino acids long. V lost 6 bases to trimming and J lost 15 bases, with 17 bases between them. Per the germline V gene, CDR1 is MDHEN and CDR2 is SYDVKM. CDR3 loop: CASSPIFGTVFF. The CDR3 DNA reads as TGTGCCAGCAGCCCAATCTTCGGGACGGTGTTTTTT.